Listed here is a single T cell receptor (beta chain). CDR3 length: 20 amino acids. Profiling relied on immunoSEQ multiplex PCR, and the TCRdb table lists in-frame clones only, not all of them. The sample has about 140,000 clones; 85% are singletons. This sample stems from a study of blood T cell repertoires in COVID-19. About the research overall: The United States, Italy and Spain supplied acute and convalescent COVID-19 samples. T cells, B-cell-depleted T cells, or PBMCs provided the cDNA or gDNA that served as material.

The TCR comes from a man between 45 and 60 years old with acute or convalescent COVID-19. Sequenced sample: peripheral blood. J is TRBJ2-4 and V is TRBV1; the D segment call TRBD2 is taken from the table without a DNA check. TRBV1 is noted as a pseudogene. CDR3 amino acids: CTSSQVGLPREELAKNIQYF. CDR3 coding DNA: TGCACCAGCAGCCAAGTCGGGCTTCCCCGGGAGGAATTAGCCAAAAACATTCAGTACTTC.